This paragraph reports one T cell receptor (beta chain). The assay was immunoSEQ multiplex PCR, and TCRdb's table has in-frame clones only and misses some. The sample contains about 190,000 clones, 70% to 90% of which appear only once. This CDR3 contains 15 residues. The ends lost 6 bases at V and 7 bases at J; junction bases unmatched: 9. In germline, CDR1 is SNHLY, CDR2 FYNNEI. The data stem from a study of blood T cell repertoires in COVID-19. The source of this sequence is a woman aged 65 to 85 with active or convalescent COVID-19. The sample was peripheral blood. The rearrangement uses TRBV2 and TRBJ1-6; 7 nucleotides match TRBD1. This CDR3 reads CASRTGATGNSPLHF. For the CDR3, the DNA is TGTGCCAGCAGAACAGGGGCTACGGGGAATTCACCCCTCCACTTT.